Following are 12 T cell receptor beta chains from one sample sequenced in a study of T cell changes during pregnancy in multiple sclerosis. TCRdb's copy holds only in-frame clones and misses some; the assay was immunoSEQ multiplex PCR. The sample holds under 150,000 clones; 90% to 96% are singletons and the top ten take over 0.35%. The sample in question was peripheral blood, obtained after pregnancy. These receptors came from a female donor with multiple sclerosis, enrolled in a pregnancy study.

This clone was counted only a few times. The chain links TRBV6-1 to TRBJ1-3; a possible D gene is TRBD1 (5 bases). CDR1 MNHNS and CDR2 SASEGT come from the germline V gene. The CDR3 is 17 residues long. V shed 3 bases and J shed 0 bases, with 15 bases lying between them. CDR3 sequence (DNA): TGTGCCAGCAGTGAGCTCCTAAGGGGAAACTCTGGAAACACCATATATTTT. Its translation is CASSELLRGNSGNTIYF.

A remark on this clone: Other DNA sequences in the same sample also yield this CDR3. The chain links TRBV28 to TRBJ1-2, with no clear D. Germline CDR1 MDHEN, CDR2 SYDVKM. The CDR3 consists of 12 residues. The V end lost 6 bases, the J end lost 5 bases, and 10 bases lay between the germline ends. The CDR3 DNA is TGTGCCAGCAGCCCACCGGGGTATGGCTACACCTTC. Its translation: CASSPPGYGYTF.

The chain combines TRBV4-1 with TRBJ2-2, with D possibly being TRBD1 (6 bases). The CDR3 covers 16 residues. The germline V gene has CDR1 MGHRA and CDR2 YSYEKL. V was clipped by 0 bases and J by 3 bases, with 11 bases between them. The CDR3 sequence is CASSQEGDIYTGELFF. The CDR3, as DNA: TGCGCCAGCAGCCAAGAGGGGGACATTTACACCGGGGAGCTGTTTTTT.

The DNA for the CDR3 is TGCGCCAGCAGTGTATCGTCCAAAAACATTCAGTACTTC. It translates to CASSVSSKNIQYF. The chain couples TRBV5-1 to TRBJ2-4; D ambiguous. The V gene lost 5 bases and the J gene lost 2 bases, with 8 bases spanning the gap. The CDR3 has 13 amino acids. The germline CDR1 and CDR2 sequences are SGHRS and YFSETQ.

The rearrangement uses TRBV5-8 and TRBJ2-5, with D perhaps matching TRBD2 (6 bases). CDR1 and CDR2 (germline): SGHTS, YDEGEE. This CDR3 is 16 amino acids long. The V gene lost 4 bases and the J gene lost 0 bases, with 16 bases spanning the gap. The CDR3 is CASSPRDSWYQETQYF. CDR3 coding DNA: TGTGCCAGCAGCCCCAGGGACTCCTGGTACCAAGAGACCCAGTACTTC. Complete variable domain (other parts from reference TRBV5-8 and TRBJ2-5): EAGVTQSPTHLIKTRGQQATLRCSPISGHTSVYWYQQALGLGLQFLLWYDEGEERNRGNFPPRFSGRQFPNYSSELNVNALELEDSALYLCASSPRDSWYQETQYFGPGTRLLVL.

This chain joins TRBV27 and TRBJ2-7, with 9 bases fitting TRBD1. The V segment lost 5 bases and the J segment 6 bases; nucleotides outside the gene matches: 8. Looked up from germline, CDR1 is MNHEY and CDR2 is SMNVEV (reference sequence). The CDR3 spans 14 residues. The CDR3 coding sequence is TGTGCCAGCAGTGCGGGGACAGGGCTGGGCGAGCAGTACTTC. Translating it yields CASSAGTGLGEQYF.

The chain recombines TRBV4-1 with TRBJ2-7; no reliable D call. Trimming removed 1 base from V and 6 bases from J, with 7 bases in between. CDR1 and CDR2 (germline): MGHRA, YSYEKL. The CDR3 is 12 residues long. CDR3 loop: CASSQVPGEQYF. The CDR3 DNA is TGCGCCAGCAGCCAAGTCCCAGGCGAGCAGTACTTC.

The V call is TRBV28, the J call TRBJ2-7, with D perhaps TRBD2 (5 bases). With 2 bases removed from V and 6 bases from J, the gap between germline ends came to 11 bases. Germline lookup yields CDR1 MDHEN and CDR2 SYDVKM. CDR3 length equals 13 residues. The CDR3 DNA is TGTGCCAGCAGTTTACCCGGGAAGAGCGAGCAGTACTTC. It translates to CASSLPGKSEQYF.

The genes are TRBV9 and TRBJ2-5, with 11 bases aligning to TRBD1. There are 16 residues in the CDR3. V was pared by 0 bases and J by 4 bases, with 5 bases of the junction left unmatched. Germline-derived CDR1 and CDR2 are SGDLS and YYNGEE. The CDR3 DNA reads TGTGCCAGCAGCGTAGGTGGACAGGGGGCGGGAGAGACCCAGTACTTC. Translation gives CASSVGGQGAGETQYF.

The chain is built from TRBV2 and TRBJ2-7; TRBD1 aligns across 11 bases. Trimming took 11 bases from V and 6 from J; bases not matched to a gene: 9. The CDR3 loop spans 13 amino acids. The germline CDR1 and CDR2 sequences are SNHLY and FYNNEI. The CDR3: CAALGQGATEQYF. CDR3 in DNA: TGTGCCGCCCTAGGACAGGGGGCCACCGAGCAGTACTTC.

The V call is TRBV6-5, the J call TRBJ2-5; 9 bases are a match to TRBD2. V lost 9 bases, J lost 4 bases, and 9 bases stayed unmatched. Germline CDR1 MNHEY, CDR2 SVGAGI. The CDR3 has 14 amino acids. CDR3 amino acids: CASPSSGVLETQYF. CDR3 sequence (DNA): TGTGCCAGTCCGTCTAGCGGGGTTTTAGAGACCCAGTACTTC.

This chain connects TRBV2 to TRBJ2-7; TRBD2 is a possible D gene (5 bases). V was shortened by 3 bases and J by 1 base, with 10 bases between the two germline ends. CDR1 and CDR2 from the germline V gene are SNHLY and FYNNEI. CDR3 length: 14 residues. CDR3 coding DNA: TGTGCCAGCAGTGATCCTCGGAGGTCCTACGAGCAGTACTTC. Translation gives CASSDPRRSYEQYF.